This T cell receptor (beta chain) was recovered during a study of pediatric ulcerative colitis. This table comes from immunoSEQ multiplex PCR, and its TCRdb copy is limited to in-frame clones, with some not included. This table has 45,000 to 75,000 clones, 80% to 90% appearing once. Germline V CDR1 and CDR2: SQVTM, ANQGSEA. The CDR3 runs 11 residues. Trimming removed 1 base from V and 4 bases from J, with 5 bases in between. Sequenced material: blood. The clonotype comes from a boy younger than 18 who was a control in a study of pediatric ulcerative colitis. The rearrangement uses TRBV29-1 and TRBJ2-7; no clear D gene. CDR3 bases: TGCAGCGTTGAAGCGGGTTACGAGCAGTACTTC. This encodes CSVEAGYEQYF.